The rows below give T cell receptor beta chains drawn from one sample of a study of cytomegalovirus exposure and HLA in healthy donors. Repertoires were generated with immunoSEQ multiplex PCR, while TCRdb's copy carries only in-frame clones and drops some. Found here are about 99,000 clones, less than 85% of them singletons; the top ten hold approximately 5%. The source material was PBMCs. All receptors derive from a woman aged 18-29 years in good health and CMV-seropositive. CDR3s include the opening cysteine and the closing phenylalanine or tryptophan. A row's size may be missing; if present it is once, few, many or a size class.

clone_size j_call v_call cdr3_length cdr3_aa
- TRBJ2-7 TRBV7-9 14 CASRGGSDFYEQYF
- TRBJ1-2 TRBV7-6 20 CASSSTPGGTGGEGSYGYTF
- TRBJ1-1 TRBV28 16 CASSLAMAGLNTEAFF
few TRBJ2-1 TRBV9 15 CASSVEAGFNNEQFF
- TRBJ2-6 TRBV2 16 CASSEGGHSGANVLTF
- TRBJ2-1 TRBV5-5 17 CASSLEIPGGSYNEQFF
- TRBJ2-7 TRBV19 14 CASSIEVASYEQYF
- TRBJ2-7 TRBV6-1 11 CASSMGGEQYF
- TRBJ1-3 TRBV2 14 CASSAGSSGNTIYF
- TRBJ2-4 TRBV30 13 CAWSTGAKNIQYF
- TRBJ2-7 TRBV27 15 CASSSLGTDPDEQYF
- TRBJ2-7 TRBV30 12 CAWSGLSYEQYF
- TRBJ2-7 TRBV4-1 15 CASSQGLAGSYEQYF
once TRBJ2-7 TRBV5-1 13 CASSDRPLTEQYF
- TRBJ2-7 TRBV5-1 15 CASSPQTSATYEQYF
- TRBJ2-7 TRBV11-3 14 CASSIRGGTYEQYF